This T cell receptor (beta chain) was retrieved from a study of blood T cell repertoires in COVID-19. Study at large: Specimens from acute and convalescent COVID-19 originated in the United States, Italy and Spain. Sources were T cells, B-cell-depleted T cells, or PBMCs; the material itself was cDNA or gDNA.

Original data processing: From reference gene primer amplification, estimates of nucleated cell counts were derived. Generated by immunoSEQ multiplex PCR, the TCRdb table keeps only in-frame clones and is missing some. Clone size and V and J calls were adopted from that table, with D and trimming inferred from the DNA. The data contain a few hundred thousand clones, around four fifths of them singletons. Germline loops: CDR1 MDHEN, CDR2 SYDVKM. The CDR3 extends over 15 amino acids. Trimming took off 6 bases at V and 5 bases at J, with 17 bases between the two ends. The rearrangement uses TRBV28 and TRBJ2-1, with D possibly being TRBD2 (5 bases). Input material: peripheral blood. The clonotype originates from a man in his 60s who had recovered from COVID-19. CDR3 in DNA: TGTGCCAGCAGGCCTGGACTGGGCCTCAACAATGAGCAGTTCTTC. Its protein product is CASRPGLGLNNEQFF.